Sequencing of this T cell receptor (beta chain) was carried out in a study of T cells in Graves' hyperthyroidism and ophthalmopathy. Study-level background: Once the initial diagnosis was made, peripheral blood was obtained before any treatment. Findings of the study overall: Ophthalmopathy, which appeared later, was predicted by the model a median about 6 months before onset.

This clonotype was counted only a few times. Its antigen is as yet unknown. With a duration under 2 months, the hyperthyroidism was newly diagnosed in patients aged 18 to 65. Using around 10 ml of fresh peripheral blood, PBMCs were prepared. Amplified regions were TCR beta CDR3 sequences from RNA transcripts. The HTBI primer set served for first-round RT-PCR of the TCR CDR3. A single record per CDR3 protein comes from TCRdb applying MiXCR to the multiplex PCR reads. The data contain 300,000 or so distinct CDR3 sequences, 21% of them seen just once; the ten biggest clones take up around half. The clonotype was recovered from a woman aged 50 to 60 with Graves' hyperthyroidism. Material: blood.

The CDR3 coding sequence is TGCGCCAGCAGCCAGACCAGACTAGCGGGGGCCACCGGGGAGACCCAGTACTTC. This codes for CASSQTRLAGATGETQYF. The chain joins TRBV5-1 to TRBJ2-5; TRBD2 agrees at 12 bases. The germline V gene encodes CDR1 SGHRS and CDR2 YFSETQ. Trimming removed 4 bases from V and 5 bases from J; junction bases left unmatched: 15. This CDR3 is built from 18 residues.